Presented here are 17 T cell receptor beta chains from one specimen sequenced in a study of shared clonotypes between healthy human individuals. Clones were read by immunoSEQ multiplex PCR, and TCRdb kept only the in-frame ones, dropping some. The sample includes some 500,000 clones, less than 80% of them seen just once. The source material was PBMCs. Receptors originate from a woman aged 35 to 49 in good health. Some clones in this sample may be carry-over from other donors' samples.

This clone was detected many times. The rearrangement uses TRBV13 and TRBJ2-7, with TRBD1 matching 7 bases. CDR3 length equals 13 residues. After removal of 6 bases from V and 4 bases from J, the junction contained 6 bases not matched to a gene. Germline V CDR1 and CDR2: PRHDT, FYEKMQ (reference sequence). The CDR3 loop is CASRMTGKYEQYF. The CDR3 DNA follows: TGTGCCAGCAGAATGACAGGGAAGTACGAGCAGTACTTC.

The chain employs TRBV6-1 and TRBJ1-1; 8 bases map to TRBD1. The CDR3 contains 13 residues. Germline values: CDR1 MNHNS, CDR2 SASEGT. V lost 5 bases, J lost 10 bases, and 9 bases stayed unmatched. The DNA of the CDR3 is TGTGCCAGCAGTTCCACCCCCGGACAGGGAGCTTTCTTT. Its protein is CASSSTPGQGAFF.

This clone occurred a few times. The V call is TRBV19, the J call TRBJ1-5; D is unclear. Germline V gene sequence: CDR1 LNHDA, CDR2 SQIVND (reference sequence). This CDR3 has 16 amino acids. Trimming shortened V by 1 base and J by 6 bases, and 16 bases separated the two germline ends. The CDR3 DNA is TGTGCCAGTAGTATAGCCCTCGGAGGGTTGGGTCAGCCCCAGCATTTT. Translation gives CASSIALGGLGQPQHF.

Regarding this clone: This may stem from a read error, because a much larger clone lies one nucleotide away. The rearrangement joins TRBV5-6 to TRBJ2-3; D unclear. Germline V CDR1 and CDR2: SGHDT, YYEEEE. Trimming took 4 bases from V and 0 from J, leaving 3 bases between them. This CDR3 has 12 amino acids. CDR3 bases: TGTGCCAGCAGCCTTAGCACAGATACGCAGTATTTT. It encodes CASSLSTDTQYF.

The rearrangement links TRBV5-8 to TRBJ1-5; D unresolved. V was shortened by 0 bases and J by 3 bases, with 4 bases between the two germline ends. This CDR3 is 13 amino acids long. Germline CDR1 and CDR2: SGHTS and YDEGEE. The DNA of the CDR3 is TGTGCCAGCAGCTTGGTATACAATCAGCCCCAGCATTTT. Its protein product is CASSLVYNQPQHF.

The J gene is TRBJ2-1, the V gene TRBV9, with D perhaps TRBD1 (6 bases). Between the trimmed V and J ends, which lost 1 base and 9 bases, there was a span of 17 bases. This CDR3 spans 15 amino acids. Germline CDR1 is SGDLS and CDR2 is YYNGEE. The DNA for the CDR3 is TGTGCCAGCAGCGTACAGAACAGGGCTTGGGGTGAGCAGTTCTTC. Translated: CASSVQNRAWGEQFF.

This chain links TRBV2 with TRBJ2-2; D call uncertain. V lost 6 bases to trimming and J lost 7 bases, with 12 bases between them. Per the germline V gene, CDR1 is SNHLY and CDR2 is FYNNEI. The CDR3 length is 13 residues. The CDR3 DNA follows: TGTGCCAGCAGCCTCAGACATGGCGGGGAGCTGTTTTTT. It translates to CASSLRHGGELFF.

The chain uses TRBV5-8 and TRBJ2-1; 14 bases map to TRBD2. Germline values: CDR1 SGHTS, CDR2 YDEGEE. CDR3 length: 15 residues. J gave up 10 bases and V 3 bases, and 6 bases lay outside the gene matches. DNA of the CDR3: TGTGCCAGCAGCTCCGGGACTAGCGGGAGTCGGGAGCAGTTCTTC. Its protein is CASSSGTSGSREQFF. The full variable domain, its missing parts supplied by reference TRBV5-8 and TRBJ2-1, is EAGVTQSPTHLIKTRGQQATLRCSPISGHTSVYWYQQALGLGLQFLLWYDEGEERNRGNFPPRFSGRQFPNYSSELNVNALELEDSALYLCASSSGTSGSREQFFGPGTRLTVL.

This clone was seen a few times. V usage is TRBV6-6 and J usage is TRBJ1-2; D is uncertain. The CDR3 has 16 amino acids. CDR1 is MNHNY and CDR2 is SVGAGI in the germline V gene (reference sequence). V was trimmed by 5 bases and J by 4 bases, leaving 20 bases between them. The CDR3 spells CASSTLNHMETYGYTF. The CDR3 DNA reads as TGTGCCAGCAGTACCCTAAATCACATGGAGACCTATGGCTACACCTTC.

Notes on this clone: A far larger clone differs by one base, so this is likely a read error. The chain recombines TRBV11-1 with TRBJ2-7, with TRBD1 as a possible D gene (6 bases). With 1 base removed from V and 5 bases from J, the gap between germline ends came to 12 bases. The CDR3 has 14 residues. In germline, CDR1 is SGHAT, CDR2 FQDESV (reference sequence). The DNA for the CDR3 is TGTGCCAGCAGCTTAGGACAGGACGTCAACGAGCAGTACTTC. This translates into CASSLGQDVNEQYF. Complete variable domain (other parts from reference TRBV11-1 and TRBJ2-7): EAEVAQSPRYKITEKSQAVAFWCDPISGHATLYWYRQILGQGPELLVQFQDESVVDDSQLPKDRFSAERLKGVDSTLKIQPAELGDSAMYLCASSLGQDVNEQYFGPGTRLTVT.

This chain uses TRBV18 with TRBJ2-1; a possible D gene is TRBD2 (6 bases). The germline gives CDR1 KGHSH, CDR2 LQKENI. CDR3 length equals 16 residues. V was trimmed by 3 bases and J by 5 bases, leaving 17 bases between them. DNA for the CDR3: TGTGCCAGCTCACCCCCAACTAGCTTCGGGGACAATGAGCAGTTCTTC. Translation: CASSPPTSFGDNEQFF. Full variable domain (rest looked up from reference TRBV18 and TRBJ2-1): NAGVMQNPRHLVRRRGQEARLRCSPMKGHSHVYWYRQLPEEGLKFMVYLQKENIIDESGMPKERFSAEFPKEGPSILRIQQVVRGDSAAYFCASSPPTSFGDNEQFFGPGTRLTVL.

Concerning this clone: A much larger clone differs by one base, so this may be a read error. The rearrangement uses TRBV7-9 and TRBJ2-7; D remains unclear. Germline V gene sequence: CDR1 SEHNR, CDR2 FQNEAQ (reference sequence). V was clipped by 3 bases and J by 3 bases, with 6 bases between them. There are 12 residues in the CDR3. The CDR3 is CASSFGNYEQYF. Written as DNA, the CDR3 is TGTGCCAGCAGCTTCGGAAACTACGAGCAGTACTTC.

This clone was recorded a few times. At the DNA level, this CDR3 is encoded by other sequences in the same sample as well. J is TRBJ1-5 and V is TRBV29-1; D remains ambiguous. The CDR3 consists of 12 residues. The germline V gene has CDR1 SQVTM and CDR2 ANQGSEA. Trimming left V 4 bases short and J 2 bases short, with 6 bases between. The CDR3 nucleotides read TGCAGCGTTGGGAGTGGCAATCAGCCCCAGCATTTT. Translated: CSVGSGNQPQHF. The whole variable domain, remainder taken from reference TRBV29-1 and TRBJ1-5, is SAVISQKPSRDICQRGTSLTIQCQVDSQVTMMFWYRQQPGQSLTLIATANQGSEATYESGFVIDKFPISRPNLTFSTLTVSNMSPEDSSIYLCSVGSGNQPQHFGDGTRLSIL.

The chain combines TRBV21-1 with TRBJ2-7; no DNA check was done on the table's D call, TRBD1. TRBV21-1 is reported as a pseudogene. This CDR3 is built from 15 residues. CDR3 amino acids: CASSKEADRRYEQYF. The CDR3 DNA sequence: TGTGCCAGCAGCAAAGAGGCGGACAGAAGATACGAGCAGTACTTC.

About this clone: The same CDR3 also results from other DNA sequences found in this sample. The chain employs TRBV4-1 and TRBJ2-7; 7 nucleotides agree with TRBD2. Trimming took 1 base from V and 7 from J; bases not matched to a gene: 13. In germline, CDR1 is MGHRA, CDR2 YSYEKL. The CDR3 consists of 16 residues. CDR3 sequence reads: CASSQGRLAGADEQYF. The DNA for the CDR3 is TGCGCCAGCAGCCAAGGCAGACTGGCGGGAGCGGATGAGCAGTACTTC.

This chain connects TRBV7-6 to TRBJ2-7; 13 nucleotides line up with TRBD2. CDR1 is SGHVS and CDR2 is FNYEAQ in the germline V gene. The CDR3 runs to 15 residues. With V trimmed by 3 bases and J by 7 bases, 6 bases remained unmatched. In nucleotides, the CDR3 is TGTGCCAGCAGCTTCGCCCGGACTAGCGGGAGTGAGCAGTACTTC. Translating gives CASSFARTSGSEQYF.

This chain uses TRBV7-8 with TRBJ2-7; weak D call: TRBD1 (7 bases). This CDR3 comprises 13 residues. V dropped 1 base and J dropped 8 bases, with 12 bases sitting between them. The germline gives CDR1 SGHVS, CDR2 FQNEAQ. Here the CDR3 reads CASSLVPGGQQYF. Written as DNA, the CDR3 is TGTGCCAGCAGCTTAGTCCCAGGGGGGCAGCAGTACTTC.